The next 14 T cell receptor beta chains were all read from a single sample in a study of blood T cell repertoires in COVID-19. Sequencing used immunoSEQ multiplex PCR; TCRdb keeps in-frame clones, though not all of them. The sample shows 140,000 to 150,000 clones, about 80% of them seen only once. The specimen sequenced was peripheral blood. These receptor sequences come from a man aged 50 to 60 with acute or convalescent COVID-19.

The sample holds a few counts of this clone. This chain connects TRBV7-8 to TRBJ1-1; TRBD1 matches at 12 bases. CDR3 length equals 17 residues. V trimming: 5 bases; J trimming: 7 bases; junction bases outside the gene matches: 14. From germline, CDR1 is SGHVS and CDR2 FQNEAQ. This CDR3 is CASSPGTGGSNLGEAFF. The CDR3 DNA reads as TGTGCCAGCAGCCCTGGGACAGGGGGCTCGAATTTGGGTGAAGCTTTCTTT.

J is TRBJ1-1 and V is TRBV10-1, with 8 bases lining up with TRBD1. CDR3 length: 15 amino acids. Germline CDR1 reads WNHNN; CDR2 reads SYGVQD (reference sequence). V was pared by 6 bases and J by 0 bases, with 6 bases of the junction left unmatched. In nucleotides, the CDR3 is TGCGCCAGCAGCCGCGGGACAGGTTTGAACACTGAAGCTTTCTTT. This encodes CASSRGTGLNTEAFF.

DNA for the CDR3: TGCAGTGCTAGTACGGGGGGTGGGACAGGGGAAGAGGGTGAGCAGTTCTTC. Its translation is CSASTGGGTGEEGEQFF. The chain uses TRBV20-1 and TRBJ2-1, with 10 bases identical to TRBD1. The V gene end was trimmed by 3 bases and the J gene end by 9 bases; junction bases not matched to a gene: 17. The CDR3 is 17 amino acids. Per germline, CDR1 DFQATT and CDR2 SNEGSKA (reference sequence).

This clone showed up just once. The chain combines TRBV27 with TRBJ2-5, with 10 bases that match TRBD2. The CDR3 spans 15 residues. In germline, CDR1 is MNHEY, CDR2 SMNVEV (reference sequence). With V trimmed by 3 bases and J by 4 bases, 5 bases remained unmatched. The CDR3 DNA sequence: TGTGCCAGCAGTTTTGGGCTAGCGGGGGCAGAGACCCAGTACTTC. Residues: CASSFGLAGAETQYF.

The chain recombines TRBV19 with TRBJ1-2; maybe TRBD1 (5 bases). Per the germline V gene, CDR1 is LNHDA and CDR2 is SQIVND (reference sequence). The CDR3 length is 16 residues. Trimming shortened V by 5 bases and J by 2 bases, and 18 bases separated the two germline ends. The CDR3, as DNA: TGTGCCAGTAGTCCTTACCTAATGTCAGGGAACTATGGCTACACCTTC. It yields the protein CASSPYLMSGNYGYTF.

The CDR3 coding sequence is TGCGCCAGCAGTTTTTACAGGGGGCGGGGCACTGAAGCTTTCTTT. It encodes CASSFYRGRGTEAFF. This chain connects TRBV5-1 to TRBJ1-1; 9 nucleotides line up with TRBD1. This CDR3 spans 15 amino acids. Germline lookup yields CDR1 SGHRS and CDR2 YFSETQ. Losses at the gene ends were 5 bases for V and 4 bases for J; bases not matched to a gene: 9.

The J gene is TRBJ2-7, the V gene TRBV6-5, with TRBD1 identical over 11 bases. After removal of 7 bases from V and 3 bases from J, the junction contained 8 bases not matched to a gene. CDR1 and CDR2 from the germline V gene are MNHEY and SVGAGI. The CDR3 is 15 amino acids. This chain's CDR3 is CASTRAGTGGYEQYF. The CDR3 DNA reads TGTGCCAGCACCCGAGCCGGGACAGGGGGCTACGAGCAGTACTTC.

The rearrangement links TRBV19 to TRBJ2-2; 10 bases are shared with TRBD1. Germline V gene lookup returns CDR1 LNHDA and CDR2 SQIVND (reference sequence). This CDR3 spans 14 amino acids. Trimming removed 9 bases from V and 6 bases from J; junction bases left unmatched: 7. CDR3 DNA sequence: TGTGCCAGCCGGACAGGGGGTGGGTCCGGGGAGCTGTTTTTT. This sequence encodes CASRTGGGSGELFF. The variable domain in full, completed from reference TRBV19 and TRBJ2-2, reads DGGITQSPKYLFRKEGQNVTLSCEQNLNHDAMYWYRQDPGQGLRLIYYSQIVNDFQKGDIAEGYSVSREKKESFPLTVTSAQKNPTAFYLCASRTGGGSGELFFGEGSRLTVL.

The rearrangement links TRBV11-3 to TRBJ2-1, with 10 bases aligning to TRBD1. CDR1 is SGHNT and CDR2 is YENEEA in the germline V gene. The trim removed 6 bases at V and 5 bases at J, leaving 4 bases unmatched. CDR3 length equals 14 residues. The CDR3 reads CASRGTGEDNEQFF. CDR3 DNA: TGTGCCAGCAGGGGGACAGGGGAGGACAATGAGCAGTTCTTC.

The genes are TRBV10-1 and TRBJ2-1; a possible D gene is TRBD1 (6 bases). Trimming took off 2 bases at V and 6 bases at J, with 14 bases between the two ends. Germline CDR1 reads WNHNN; CDR2 reads SYGVQD (reference sequence). The CDR3 runs to 15 residues. CDR3 coding DNA: TGCGCCAGCAGTGAGGCCAGGGGTGCGTCCAATGAGCAGTTCTTC. Protein product: CASSEARGASNEQFF.

J is TRBJ1-3 and V is TRBV5-4, with a possible D match to TRBD1 (6 bases). The CDR3 loop spans 14 amino acids. V gave up 0 bases and J gave up 3 bases, with 7 bases separating them. Germline V gives CDR1 SGHNT, CDR2 YYREEE (reference sequence). The CDR3 region has the DNA TGTGCCAGCAGCTTGGGGACAGATGGAAACACCATATATTTT. Its protein product is CASSLGTDGNTIYF.

The chain is built from TRBV18 and TRBJ1-1; a weak D match, TRBD1 (5 bases). Germline V CDR1 and CDR2: KGHSH, LQKENI. Trimming cost V 3 bases and J 1 base, with 12 bases left between them. There are 15 residues in the CDR3. The CDR3 protein is CASSPGHRTNTEAFF. The CDR3 DNA follows: TGTGCCAGCTCACCCGGACATCGGACGAACACTGAAGCTTTCTTT. The full variable domain, with the rest looked up from reference TRBV18 and TRBJ1-1, is NAGVMQNPRHLVRRRGQEARLRCSPMKGHSHVYWYRQLPEEGLKFMVYLQKENIIDESGMPKERFSAEFPKEGPSILRIQQVVRGDSAAYFCASSPGHRTNTEAFFGQGTRLTVV.

CDR3 sequence: CASSVGASGGAPNEKLFF. The DNA for the CDR3 is TGTGCCAGCAGCGTTGGGGCCTCAGGGGGCGCCCCTAATGAAAAACTGTTTTTT. The rearrangement joins TRBV9 to TRBJ1-4; 8 bases match TRBD1. Germline lookup yields CDR1 SGDLS and CDR2 YYNGEE. V lost 2 bases and J lost 3; bases outside the gene matches: 12. The CDR3 has 18 amino acids.

This sequence joins TRBV9 and TRBJ2-5; D not resolved. Deletions cut 4 bases from V and 0 bases from J, with 4 bases between. Germline CDR1 and CDR2: SGDLS and YYNGEE. The CDR3 spans 12 residues. CDR3 loop: CASSPHQETQYF. CDR3 in DNA: TGTGCCAGCAGCCCTCACCAAGAGACCCAGTACTTC.